This TCR beta chain comes out of a study of response to subunit inactivated influenza vaccine. Concerning this clonotype itself: Its cognate antigen is unknown.

Each CDR3 protein is one row after TCRdb ran MiXCR on the RT-PCR reads. Of over 800,000 distinct CDR3 sequences listed, 21% are singletons. Study findings and constraints: Researchers suggested that each seasonal influenza vaccination recruits few new T cells.

V was pared by 5 bases and J by 5 bases, with 21 bases between. CDR1 and CDR2 (germline): MDHEN, SYDVKM. This CDR3 region has 16 residues. V usage is TRBV28 and J usage is TRBJ2-5; D might be TRBD1 (5 bases). Sequences were derived from PBMCs from blood, sampled roughly 5 days after vaccination. The sequence was collected from a man aged 50-60 years who received an inactivated influenza vaccine. CDR3 loop: CASSRAHRSPAETQYF. Here the CDR3 DNA reads TGTGCCAGCAGTCGGGCACACAGGTCTCCGGCGGAGACCCAGTACTTC.